This T cell receptor (beta chain) comes out of a study of blood T cell repertoires in COVID-19. For the study at large: Sample material is recorded as cDNA or gDNA derived from T cells, B-cell-depleted T cells, or PBMCs.

The germline gives CDR1 SGHTA, CDR2 FQGNSA. CDR3 size: 18 residues. Trimming pared 0 bases from V and 5 bases from J, leaving 19 bases between. How the authors handled the data: It was from reference gene primer amplification that nucleated cell counts were estimated. Repertoires were generated with immunoSEQ multiplex PCR, while TCRdb's copy carries only in-frame clones and drops some. V and J calls and clone size come straight from that table; D and trimming were deduced from the DNA. This sample has approximately 170,000 clones; approximately 91% occur once, and the top ten carry around 5%. The sequenced material came from peripheral blood. This TCR was sampled from a man between 18 and 29 years old with COVID-19, enrolled during active disease. This chain connects TRBV7-2 to TRBJ2-2, with a possible D match to TRBD2 (5 bases). In nucleotides, the CDR3 is TGTGCCAGCAGCTTAGCGAGTCCGGGATTTCCTTCAACCGGGGAGCTGTTTTTT. Translation gives CASSLASPGFPSTGELFF.